The 25 T cell receptor beta chains listed next were all sequenced from one sample in a study of T cells in localized non-small cell lung cancer (TCRdb year 2020). Library prep was done by the immunoSEQ multiplex PCR assay. Drawn from immuneACCESS, this table holds only the in-frame rearrangements with V and J called that TCRdb kept. Clones are partly lost; checked studies trace under half to an unresolved V gene and leave the rest unexplained. This sample has around 15,000 clones in its table, and nearly 90% of those were observed once. Clones ranked in the top ten supply roughly 1.2% of the sample. The specimen comprised peripheral blood mononuclear cells, sampled before any cancer treatment. The receptors were sampled from a woman aged 40-75 years with stage III lung adenocarcinoma.

The J gene is TRBJ1-1, the V gene TRBV6-6; tentatively, D is TRBD1 (5 bases). Trimming stripped 11 bases from V and 0 bases from J, with 13 bases between. CDR1 and CDR2 (germline): MNHNY, SVGAGI (reference sequence). The CDR3 runs 13 residues. The DNA for the CDR3 is TGTGCCGCGCGCAGGGAGTTGAACACTGAAGCTTTCTTT. This gives the protein CAARRELNTEAFF.

The V call is TRBV9, the J call TRBJ2-3, with D unresolved. Trimming removed 4 bases at V and 4 bases at J, with 4 bases between. CDR3 length equals 11 residues. Germline values: CDR1 SGDLS, CDR2 YYNGEE. Here the CDR3 DNA reads TGTGCCAGCAGCTTTGCAGATACGCAGTATTTT. This encodes CASSFADTQYF.

The rearrangement joins TRBV7-2 to TRBJ1-1, with D tentatively TRBD1 (6 bases). CDR1 SGHTA and CDR2 FQGNSA come from the germline V gene. The CDR3 is made up of 13 amino acids. Trimming took 11 bases from V and 0 from J, leaving 13 bases between them. In DNA, the CDR3 is TGTGCCTGCAAACAGGGAATGAACACTGAAGCTTTCTTT. This encodes CACKQGMNTEAFF.

The V call is TRBV7-9, the J call TRBJ1-5; D unclear. Trimming stripped 5 bases from V and 2 bases from J, with 10 bases between. The CDR3 runs 14 residues. Germline CDR1 and CDR2: SEHNR and FQNEAQ (reference sequence). In DNA, the CDR3 is TGTGCCAGCAGCCCGGGAGGTGGCAATCAGCCCCAGCATTTT. As protein: CASSPGGGNQPQHF.

CDR3 in DNA: TGTGCCAGCTCACCACAGGGTTTAGAGCAGTACTTC. It yields the protein CASSPQGLEQYF. This chain joins TRBV18 and TRBJ2-7; no clear D gene. There are 12 residues in the CDR3. The V end lost 1 base, the J end lost 7 bases, and 8 bases lay between the germline ends. Germline-derived CDR1 and CDR2 are KGHSH and LQKENI.

This CDR3 reads CASSDRTENTEAFF. The DNA of the CDR3 is TGTGCCAGCAGTGACAGGACAGAGAACACTGAAGCTTTCTTT. This chain links TRBV6-4 with TRBJ1-1; perhaps TRBD1 as D (6 bases). The V gene lost 2 bases and the J gene lost 1 base, with 8 bases spanning the gap. CDR1 MRHNA and CDR2 SNTAGT come from the germline V gene. The CDR3 spans 14 residues.

The chain is built from TRBV5-1 and TRBJ2-7, with TRBD1 matching over 7 bases. Germline V lookup: CDR1 SGHRS, CDR2 YFSETQ. The CDR3 is 12 residues long. The J segment lost 5 bases and the V segment lost 6 bases, leaving 5 bases of the junction unmatched. The CDR3 nucleotides read TGCGCCAGCAAACAGGGGTCCAACGAGCAGTACTTC. This translates into CASKQGSNEQYF.

The gene calls are TRBV5-5 and TRBJ1-2; D not certain. Trimming pared 0 bases from V and 2 bases from J, leaving 8 bases between. The CDR3 runs to 14 residues. Germline V gene lookup returns CDR1 SGHKS and CDR2 YYEKEE (reference sequence). Here the CDR3 reads CASSLGGSNYGYTF. DNA for the CDR3: TGTGCCAGCAGCTTGGGGGGTTCCAACTATGGCTACACCTTC. Supplemented by reference TRBV5-5 and TRBJ1-2, the full variable domain reads DAGVTQSPTHLIKTRGQQVTLRCSPISGHKSVSWYQQVLGQGPQFIFQYYEKEERGRGNFPDRFSARQFPNYSSELNVNALLLGDSALYLCASSLGGSNYGYTFGSGTRLTVV.

The V gene is TRBV11-2, the J gene TRBJ2-3; 8 nucleotides align to TRBD2. The germline gives CDR1 SGHAT, CDR2 FQNNGV. This CDR3 comprises 13 residues. CDR3 loop: CVSRASGSYTQYF. CDR3 bases: TGTGTCTCGCGTGCCAGCGGGAGCTATACGCAGTATTTT.

The V gene is TRBV5-6, the J gene TRBJ2-6; D possibly corresponds to TRBD1 (6 bases). Germline loops: CDR1 SGHDT, CDR2 YYEEEE. V dropped 3 bases and J dropped 2 bases, with 9 bases sitting between them. The CDR3 runs 15 residues. CDR3 sequence reads: CASSSRGPGANVLTF. DNA for the CDR3: TGTGCCAGCAGCTCCAGGGGACCTGGGGCCAACGTCCTGACTTTC.

V is TRBV4-2 and J is TRBJ2-3, with D unresolved. V was trimmed by 2 bases and J by 0 bases, leaving 18 bases between them. Germline-derived CDR1 and CDR2 are LGHNA and YNFKEQ. The CDR3 runs to 18 residues. CDR3 sequence (DNA): TGTGCCAGCAGCCAAAGTCCCCTGGGAACTTCTAGCACAGATACGCAGTATTTT. As protein: CASSQSPLGTSSTDTQYF.

This clone has a handful of counts. The chain carries TRBV19 and TRBJ2-2, with D unresolved. V was trimmed by 1 base and J by 7 bases, leaving 7 bases between them. This CDR3 has 13 residues. Germline CDR1 is LNHDA and CDR2 is SQIVND (reference sequence). Written as DNA, the CDR3 is TGTGCCAGTAGTATAGGAGAGGTCGGGGAGCTGTTTTTT. This codes for CASSIGEVGELFF.

This chain uses TRBV5-1 with TRBJ2-7, with D unclear. The V gene lost 4 bases and the J gene lost 0 bases, with 8 bases spanning the gap. CDR1 and CDR2 (germline): SGHRS, YFSETQ. The CDR3 covers 13 residues. The CDR3 protein is CASSHTSSYEQYF. CDR3 bases: TGCGCCAGCAGCCATACTTCCTCCTACGAGCAGTACTTC.

The chain couples TRBV9 to TRBJ2-1, with 10 bases fitting TRBD2. Germline V CDR1 and CDR2: SGDLS, YYNGEE. V lost 1 base to trimming and J lost 5 bases; unmatched junction nucleotides: 6. This CDR3 comprises 16 residues. In DNA form, the CDR3 reads TGTGCCAGCAGCGTACAAGCGGGGGGGCCTGACAATGAGCAGTTCTTC. Protein product: CASSVQAGGPDNEQFF.

This chain uses TRBV6-5 with TRBJ1-1; the D is unclear. With 7 bases removed from V and 4 bases from J, the gap between germline ends came to 10 bases. This CDR3 contains 12 residues. The germline V gene encodes CDR1 MNHEY and CDR2 SVGAGI. The CDR3 DNA sequence: TGTGCCAGCATGGGCAGATCCACTGAAGCTTTCTTT. It is translated as CASMGRSTEAFF.

The rearrangement links TRBV27 to TRBJ1-1; D gene ambiguous. Looked up from germline, CDR1 is MNHEY and CDR2 is SMNVEV (reference sequence). The CDR3 contains 15 residues. V gave up 2 bases and J gave up 2 bases, with 12 bases separating them. CDR3 DNA sequence: TGTGCCAGCAGTTTAGATGGTAGTCTTAACACTGAAGCTTTCTTT. Translated: CASSLDGSLNTEAFF.

The chain employs TRBV13 and TRBJ1-4; D is unresolved. This CDR3 is built from 15 residues. From germline, CDR1 is PRHDT and CDR2 FYEKMQ (reference sequence). V lost 5 bases and J lost 5, with 15 bases in between. The CDR3, as DNA: TGTGCCAGCAGCGCCCCCGGGGTGGGCAATGAAAAACTGTTTTTT. The encoded protein is CASSAPGVGNEKLFF. The full variable domain, with the rest looked up from reference TRBV13 and TRBJ1-4, is AAGVIQSPRHLIKEKRETATLKCYPIPRHDTVYWYQQGPGQDPQFLISFYEKMQSDKGSIPDRFSAQQFSDYHSELNMSSLELGDSALYFCASSAPGVGNEKLFFGSGTQLSVL.

The gene calls are TRBV10-3 and TRBJ2-7, with TRBD1 identical over 10 bases. The CDR3 extends over 15 amino acids. Trimming cost V 4 bases and J 4 bases; bases outside gene matches: 7. Germline loops: CDR1 ENHRY, CDR2 SYGVKD. The CDR3 DNA reads as TGTGCCATCAGTGTCGGGGACAGGGGTTCATACGAGCAGTACTTC. Translated, it gives CAISVGDRGSYEQYF.

V is TRBV2 and J is TRBJ1-1; D unresolved. This CDR3 contains 11 residues. Germline V lookup: CDR1 SNHLY, CDR2 FYNNEI. The V and J ends lost 6 bases and 4 bases respectively, with 6 bases between them. DNA of the CDR3: TGTGCCAGCAGCGGGAGCACTGAAGCTTTCTTT. This encodes CASSGSTEAFF.

The chain combines TRBV11-2 with TRBJ2-7; possibly TRBD1 or TRBD2 for D (5 bases each). Looked up from germline, CDR1 is SGHAT and CDR2 is FQNNGV. The CDR3 runs 12 residues. V was cut by 6 bases and J by 8 bases, with 14 bases left in between. CDR3 residues: CASSRGPLKQYF. DNA of the CDR3: TGTGCCAGCAGTCGGGGCCCCCTCAAGCAGTACTTC. The variable domain in full, with the rest retrieved from reference TRBV11-2 and TRBJ2-7, is EAGVAQSPRYKIIEKRQSVAFWCNPISGHATLYWYQQILGQGPKLLIQFQNNGVVDDSQLPKDRFSAERLKGVDSTLKIQPAKLEDSAVYLCASSRGPLKQYFGPGTRLTVT.

CDR3 sequence (DNA): TGTGCCAGCAGCTCTACTACGCGAGAGACCCAGTACTTC. Translation: CASSSTTRETQYF. The chain is built from TRBV11-3 and TRBJ2-5, with D uncertain. This CDR3 has 13 residues. Trimming pared 4 bases from V and 4 bases from J, leaving 10 bases between. CDR1 SGHNT and CDR2 YENEEA come from the germline V gene.

The chain employs TRBV4-1 and TRBJ2-5; TRBD1 is a possible D gene (6 bases). V was cut by 0 bases and J by 4 bases, with 9 bases left in between. From germline, CDR1 is MGHRA and CDR2 YSYEKL. This CDR3 region has 14 residues. CDR3: CASSQDGRGETQYF. Here the CDR3 DNA reads TGCGCCAGCAGCCAAGATGGCAGGGGAGAGACCCAGTACTTC.

The chain links TRBV11-3 to TRBJ2-7; 14 bases map to TRBD2. Germline-derived CDR1 and CDR2 are SGHNT and YENEEA. CDR3 length: 19 amino acids. Unmatched junction bases numbered 15, after V lost 4 bases and J lost 4 bases. CDR3 amino acids: CASSSNRDGGTSGRYEQYF. The CDR3 DNA is TGTGCCAGCAGCTCCAACCGGGACGGCGGGACTAGCGGGAGATACGAGCAGTACTTC.

The rearrangement uses TRBV11-2 and TRBJ2-1; 10 nucleotides align to TRBD2. The CDR3 has 14 residues. The junction had 8 bases not matched to a gene; V was cut back by 8 bases and J by 7 bases. CDR1 and CDR2 from the germline V gene are SGHAT and FQNNGV. CDR3 coding DNA: TGTGCCAGCCTACCGGGACTAGCGTCGAATGAGCAGTTCTTC. It is translated as CASLPGLASNEQFF.

DNA for the CDR3: TGTGCCAGCAGTCGAATCCTCACAGGTCTCAAGAACACTGAAGCTTTCTTT. It encodes CASSRILTGLKNTEAFF. The rearrangement links TRBV27 to TRBJ1-1; a weak D match, TRBD1 (5 bases). Germline CDR1 reads MNHEY; CDR2 reads SMNVEV (reference sequence). The CDR3 has 17 amino acids. V lost 5 bases and J lost 1, with 20 bases in between.